This T cell receptor beta chain was profiled in a study of T cells after yellow fever vaccination. At the level of the study: Low-cell-number fractions underwent preparation using SMART-Seq v4 Ultra Low Input.

TCRdb re-called the 5' RACE reads through MiXCR, storing one row per CDR3 protein. The sample includes some 320,000 distinct CDR3 sequences, 8.7% seen only once; the top ten take about a sixth. This clonotype has a count of ten or more. The input for sequencing was PBMCs, taken on the day of the first yellow fever vaccination. The receptor was isolated from a man aged 18 to 29 who received the YFV17D yellow fever vaccine.

The CDR3 is CASGNIAGGFTRASTDTQYF. For the CDR3, the DNA is TGTGCCAGCGGAAACATAGCGGGGGGATTTACAAGGGCTAGCACAGATACGCAGTATTTT. The chain carries TRBV11-2 and TRBJ2-3; TRBD2 matches 10 bases. Germline V gene sequence: CDR1 SGHAT, CDR2 FQNNGV. The CDR3 loop spans 20 amino acids. With 8 bases clipped from V and 0 bases from J, the junction kept 20 bases outside the gene matches.